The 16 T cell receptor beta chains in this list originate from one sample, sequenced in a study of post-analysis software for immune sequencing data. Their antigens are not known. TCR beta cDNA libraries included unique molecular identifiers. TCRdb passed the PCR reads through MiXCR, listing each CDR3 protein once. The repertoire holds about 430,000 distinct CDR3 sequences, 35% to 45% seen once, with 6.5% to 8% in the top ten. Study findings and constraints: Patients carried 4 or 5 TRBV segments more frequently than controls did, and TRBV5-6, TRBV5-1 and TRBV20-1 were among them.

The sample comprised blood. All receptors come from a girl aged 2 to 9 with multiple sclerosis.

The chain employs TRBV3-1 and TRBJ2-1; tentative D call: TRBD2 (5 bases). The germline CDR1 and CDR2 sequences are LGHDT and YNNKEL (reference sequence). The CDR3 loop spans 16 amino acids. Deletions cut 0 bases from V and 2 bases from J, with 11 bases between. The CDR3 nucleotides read TGTGCCAGCAGCCAAGATGGGCGGGCACCCTACAATGAGCAGTTCTTC. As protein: CASSQDGRAPYNEQFF.

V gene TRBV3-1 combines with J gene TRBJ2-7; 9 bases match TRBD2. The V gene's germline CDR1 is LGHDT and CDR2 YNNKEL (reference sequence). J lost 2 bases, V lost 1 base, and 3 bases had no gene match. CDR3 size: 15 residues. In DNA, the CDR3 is TGTGCCAGCAGCCAAGGGGCTAGCGGGGCCTACGAGCAGTACTTC. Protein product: CASSQGASGAYEQYF.

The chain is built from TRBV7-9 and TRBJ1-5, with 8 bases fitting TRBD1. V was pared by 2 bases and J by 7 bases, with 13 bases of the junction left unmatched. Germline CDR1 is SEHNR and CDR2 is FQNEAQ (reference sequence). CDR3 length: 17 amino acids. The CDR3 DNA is TGTGCCAGCAGCTTAATTTACGGGCAGGGGGCCGAACAGCCCCAGCATTTT. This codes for CASSLIYGQGAEQPQHF.

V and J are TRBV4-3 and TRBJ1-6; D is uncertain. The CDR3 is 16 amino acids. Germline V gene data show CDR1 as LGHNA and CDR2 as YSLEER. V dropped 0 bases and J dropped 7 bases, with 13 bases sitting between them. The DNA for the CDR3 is TGCGCCAGCAGCCAAGATAGGGAATGGTCGAATTCACCCCTCCACTTT. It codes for CASSQDREWSNSPLHF.

In DNA, the CDR3 is TGTGCCAGCAGTACGGCCCGGGAGCGGGAGAAATACAATGAGCAGTTCTTC. Translating gives CASSTAREREKYNEQFF. The V call is TRBV6-2 or TRBV6-3, the J call TRBJ2-1, with 8 nucleotides matching TRBD2. Germline V lookup: CDR1 MNHEY, CDR2 SVGEGT. The CDR3 loop spans 17 amino acids. Germline trimming cut 5 bases from V and 4 bases from J; bases unmatched to any gene: 13.

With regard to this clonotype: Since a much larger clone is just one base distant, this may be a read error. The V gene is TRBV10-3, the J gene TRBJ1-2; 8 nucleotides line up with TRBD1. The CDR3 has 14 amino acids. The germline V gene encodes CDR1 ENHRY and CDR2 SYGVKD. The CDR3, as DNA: TGTGCCGTCAGTGACAGGGACAGGAACTATGGCTACACCTTC. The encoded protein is CAVSDRDRNYGYTF.

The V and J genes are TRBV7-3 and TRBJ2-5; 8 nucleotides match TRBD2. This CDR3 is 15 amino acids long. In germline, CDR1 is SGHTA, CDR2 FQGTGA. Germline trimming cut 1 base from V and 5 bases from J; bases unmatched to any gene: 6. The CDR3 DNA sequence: TGTGCCAGCAGCTTAAAACTAGCGGCCCGGGAGACCCAGTACTTC. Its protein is CASSLKLAARETQYF.

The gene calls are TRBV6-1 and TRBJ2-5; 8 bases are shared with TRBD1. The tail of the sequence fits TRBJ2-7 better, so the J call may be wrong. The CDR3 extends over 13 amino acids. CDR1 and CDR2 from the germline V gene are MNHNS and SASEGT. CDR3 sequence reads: CASSESRGREQYF. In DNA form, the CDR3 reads TGTGCCAGCAGTGAGTCCAGGGGGCGCGAGCAGTACTTC.

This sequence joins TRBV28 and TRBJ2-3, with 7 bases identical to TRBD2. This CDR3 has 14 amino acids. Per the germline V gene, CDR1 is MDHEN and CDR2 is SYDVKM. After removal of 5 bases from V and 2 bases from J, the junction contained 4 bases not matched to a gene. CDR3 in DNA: TGTGCCAGCAGTAATGCGGGAGCCACAGATACGCAGTATTTT. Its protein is CASSNAGATDTQYF.

In DNA form, the CDR3 reads TGCAGTGCTATGATAACGGGGGCCTACAATGAGCAGTTCTTC. Encoded protein: CSAMITGAYNEQFF. The chain has TRBV20-1 and TRBJ2-1; D is perhaps TRBD2 (6 bases). Between the trimmed V and J ends, which lost 4 bases and 2 bases, there was a span of 12 bases. The CDR3 runs 14 residues. Germline CDR1 is DFQATT and CDR2 is SNEGSKA (reference sequence).

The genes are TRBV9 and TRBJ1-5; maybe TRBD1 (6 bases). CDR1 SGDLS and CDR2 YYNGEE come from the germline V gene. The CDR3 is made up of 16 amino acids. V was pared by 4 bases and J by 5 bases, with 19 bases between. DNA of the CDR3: TGTGCCAGCAGCCCAGAAATGGGACATCTTGATCAGCCCCAGCATTTT. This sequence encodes CASSPEMGHLDQPQHF.

The CDR3 region has the DNA TGTGCCAGCAGGACGGGGGTAAGCGTCGGTGAGCAGTTCTTC. It yields the protein CASRTGVSVGEQFF. The V call is TRBV6-6, the J call TRBJ2-1, with D possibly TRBD2 on 6 matching bases. This CDR3 is built from 14 residues. Germline CDR1 and CDR2: MNHNY and SVGAGI (reference sequence). The V and J ends lost 6 bases and 9 bases respectively, with 18 bases between them.

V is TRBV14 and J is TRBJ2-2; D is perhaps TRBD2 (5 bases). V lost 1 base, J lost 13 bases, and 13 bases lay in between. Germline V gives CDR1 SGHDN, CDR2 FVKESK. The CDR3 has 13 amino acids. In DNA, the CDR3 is TGTGCCAGCAGCCAAGGAACCGGAGGACGGCTGTTTTTT. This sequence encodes CASSQGTGGRLFF.

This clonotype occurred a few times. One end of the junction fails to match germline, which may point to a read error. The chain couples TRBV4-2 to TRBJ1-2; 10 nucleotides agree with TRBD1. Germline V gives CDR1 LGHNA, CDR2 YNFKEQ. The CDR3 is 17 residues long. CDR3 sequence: CASSQVAGTGDNYGYTF. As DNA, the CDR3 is TGTGCCAGCAGCCAAGTGGCCGGGACAGGGGATAACTATGGTTACACCTTC.

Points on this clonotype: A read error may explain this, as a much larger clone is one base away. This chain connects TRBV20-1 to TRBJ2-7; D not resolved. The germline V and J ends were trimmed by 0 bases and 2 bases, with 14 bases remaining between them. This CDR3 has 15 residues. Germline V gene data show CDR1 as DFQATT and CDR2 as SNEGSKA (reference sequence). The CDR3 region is CSARDLSVPTYEQYF. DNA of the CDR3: TGCAGTGCTAGAGATTTGTCAGTTCCTACCTACGAGCAGTACTTC.

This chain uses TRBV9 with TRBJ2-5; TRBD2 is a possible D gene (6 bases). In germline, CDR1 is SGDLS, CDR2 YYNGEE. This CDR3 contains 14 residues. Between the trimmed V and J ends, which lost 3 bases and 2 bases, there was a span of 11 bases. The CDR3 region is CASSAGGIQETQYF. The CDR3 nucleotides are TGTGCCAGCAGCGCCGGAGGGATACAAGAGACCCAGTACTTC.